The 10 T cell receptor beta chains below come from one sample, sequenced in a study of PD-1 blockade in classical Hodgkin lymphoma. Relapses following autologous stem cell transplantation were seen in all patients, with brentuximab vedotin exposure varying. The repertoire was sequenced with immunoSEQ multiplex PCR; TCRdb's copy has only in-frame clones and lacks some. The sample contains 70,000 to 85,000 clones, approximately 94% of which appear only once. The sample here was peripheral blood mononuclear cells (PBMCs), taken at baseline. Receptors originate from a human donor with classical Hodgkin lymphoma.

The chain links TRBV4-2 to TRBJ1-2; 9 nucleotides match TRBD1. The CDR3 runs 16 residues. Losses at the gene ends were 8 bases for V and 4 bases for J; bases not matched to a gene: 14. Germline CDR1 reads LGHNA; CDR2 reads YNFKEQ. CDR3 coding DNA: TGTGCCAGCGGGTCACGGGACAGGGTCCCGACCTATGGCTACACCTTC. Its protein is CASGSRDRVPTYGYTF.

The chain links TRBV10-3 to TRBJ2-6; the D gene is possibly TRBD2 (6 bases). Deletions cut 3 bases from V and 0 bases from J, with 12 bases between. Germline V CDR1 and CDR2: ENHRY, SYGVKD. The CDR3 extends over 17 amino acids. CDR3 coding DNA: TGTGCCATCAGTGAAAATAGCGGCGTCTCTGGGGCCAACGTCCTGACTTTC. Translating it yields CAISENSGVSGANVLTF.

The V call is TRBV18, the J call TRBJ1-2; a possible D gene is TRBD1 (5 bases). Germline V gene sequence: CDR1 KGHSH, CDR2 LQKENI. The germline V and J ends were trimmed by 3 bases and 3 bases, with 17 bases remaining between them. The CDR3 runs 16 residues. CDR3: CASSPQRLQDYYGYTF. The DNA for the CDR3 is TGTGCCAGCTCACCTCAACGGCTACAGGATTACTATGGCTACACCTTC.

V is TRBV10-3 and J is TRBJ2-1, with 8 bases identical to TRBD2. Unmatched junction bases numbered 4, after V lost 2 bases and J lost 1 base. This CDR3 has 16 residues. Germline CDR1 is ENHRY and CDR2 is SYGVKD. The CDR3, as DNA: TGTGCCATCAGTGAGACTAGCGGAGTTTCCTACAATGAGCAGTTCTTC. Translation: CAISETSGVSYNEQFF.

The chain joins TRBV6-5 to TRBJ2-5; 12 nucleotides match TRBD2. The V gene end was trimmed by 2 bases and the J gene end by 4 bases; junction bases not matched to a gene: 5. The V gene's germline CDR1 is MNHEY and CDR2 SVGAGI. The CDR3 totals 16 residues. The CDR3 is CASSYVRLAGVETQYF. DNA for the CDR3: TGTGCCAGCAGTTACGTAAGACTAGCGGGAGTAGAGACCCAGTACTTC.

The chain couples TRBV15 to TRBJ2-5; weak D call: TRBD2 (6 bases). V was trimmed by 1 base and J by 2 bases, leaving 11 bases between them. The CDR3 is 15 amino acids. CDR1 is LNHNV and CDR2 is YYDKDF in the germline V gene (reference sequence). CDR3 loop: CATSRATAGQETQYF. CDR3 nucleotides: TGTGCCACCAGCAGAGCCACGGCGGGACAAGAGACCCAGTACTTC. Based on the CDR3 plus reference TRBV15 and TRBJ2-5, the full variable domain is DAMVIQNPRYQVTQFGKPVTLSCSQTLNHNVMYWYQQKSSQAPKLLFHYYDKDFNNEADTPDNFQSRRPNTSFCFLDIRSPGLGDTAMYLCATSRATAGQETQYFGPGTRLLVL.

The rearrangement joins TRBV9 to TRBJ2-2; D unresolved. V lost 0 bases and J lost 7, with 7 bases in between. The CDR3 loop spans 13 amino acids. Per the germline V gene, CDR1 is SGDLS and CDR2 is YYNGEE. The CDR3 is CASSVVQIGELFF. In DNA form, the CDR3 reads TGTGCCAGCAGCGTAGTGCAGATCGGGGAGCTGTTTTTT.

This clone was seen once. The V gene is TRBV6-1, the J gene TRBJ1-2; maybe TRBD1 (5 bases). The germline V gene encodes CDR1 MNHNS and CDR2 SASEGT. V was cut by 1 base and J by 12 bases, with 12 bases left in between. CDR3 length equals 12 residues. This CDR3 reads CASSEGGTINTF. In DNA, the CDR3 is TGTGCCAGCAGTGAAGGGGGGACCATAAACACCTTC.

This clone appeared a single time. V usage is TRBV19 and J usage is TRBJ1-1; a possible D gene is TRBD1 (6 bases). Germline V gene data show CDR1 as LNHDA and CDR2 as SQIVND (reference sequence). The CDR3 is 16 residues long. V lost 1 base and J lost 3, with 15 bases in between. CDR3 protein: CASSIAPGGGHTEAFF. In DNA, the CDR3 is TGTGCCAGTAGTATAGCACCAGGAGGGGGACACACTGAAGCTTTCTTT.

This CDR3 reads CASSLFPSGKSYEQYF. The CDR3 nucleotides are TGTGCCAGCAGCTTATTCCCATCAGGGAAGTCCTACGAGCAGTACTTC. The chain combines TRBV7-6 with TRBJ2-7; possible D gene TRBD1, 5 bases. This CDR3 contains 16 residues. The germline CDR1 and CDR2 sequences are SGHVS and FNYEAQ. V dropped 2 bases and J dropped 1 base, with 15 bases sitting between them.